A single sample gave rise to the 32 T cell receptor beta chains below, sequenced in a study of blood T cell repertoires in COVID-19. Using immunoSEQ multiplex PCR, the repertoire was profiled, and TCRdb retains in-frame clones only, with some absent. The sample shows 300,000 to 450,000 clones, around 89% of them seen only once. The sample taken for sequencing was PBMCs or T cells enriched from blood (not recorded which). These receptors all come from a woman younger than 35 who had recovered from COVID-19.

The rearrangement uses TRBV11-2 and TRBJ1-3, with D possibly matching TRBD1 (5 bases). Germline V CDR1 and CDR2: SGHAT, FQNNGV. V lost 6 bases to trimming and J lost 0 bases, with 6 bases between them. This CDR3 has 13 residues. CDR3 nucleotide sequence: TGTGCCAGCAGACAGGCCTCTGGAAACACCATATATTTT. This codes for CASRQASGNTIYF.

V usage is TRBV5-8 and J usage is TRBJ1-1; D is undetermined. V was shortened by 2 bases and J by 4 bases, with 9 bases between the two germline ends. From germline, CDR1 is SGHTS and CDR2 YDEGEE. The length of the CDR3 is 13 residues. The CDR3, as DNA: TGTGCCAGCAGCTTTGTTTCTAGCACTGAAGCTTTCTTT. Translation: CASSFVSSTEAFF.

The chain uses TRBV19 and TRBJ1-6; perhaps TRBD1 as D (5 bases). Per the germline V gene, CDR1 is LNHDA and CDR2 is SQIVND (reference sequence). The CDR3 is made up of 16 amino acids. V lost 5 bases and J 3 bases, leaving 14 bases between the germline ends. In nucleotides, the CDR3 is TGTGCCAGTAGTCTTACCGACAGAATCTATAATTCACCCCTCCACTTT. Amino acids: CASSLTDRIYNSPLHF. Full variable domain (rest looked up from reference TRBV19 and TRBJ1-6): DGGITQSPKYLFRKEGQNVTLSCEQNLNHDAMYWYRQDPGQGLRLIYYSQIVNDFQKGDIAEGYSVSREKKESFPLTVTSAQKNPTAFYLCASSLTDRIYNSPLHFGNGTRLTVT.

The chain employs TRBV19 and TRBJ2-3, with D perhaps TRBD2 (6 bases). In germline, CDR1 is LNHDA, CDR2 SQIVND (reference sequence). The CDR3 is 15 amino acids. Trimming took 2 bases from V and 5 from J, leaving 14 bases between them. The CDR3 is CASSIWGEAGDTQYF. CDR3 bases: TGTGCCAGTAGTATATGGGGGGAAGCAGGAGATACGCAGTATTTT.

The chain carries TRBV2 and TRBJ1-2; D not certain. Germline V gives CDR1 SNHLY, CDR2 FYNNEI. The CDR3 has 16 amino acids. V lost 3 bases to trimming and J lost 0 bases, with 14 bases between them. CDR3 nucleotide sequence: TGTGCCAGCAGTGAGTTTGATACGTTAGCTAACTATGGCTACACCTTC. Encoded protein: CASSEFDTLANYGYTF.

This clone has a handful of counts. The CDR3 reads CATSRAGASGANVLTF. The CDR3 DNA sequence: TGTGCCACCAGCAGAGCAGGGGCCTCTGGGGCCAACGTCCTGACTTTC. This chain joins TRBV15 and TRBJ2-6; D perhaps matches TRBD1 (6 bases). CDR1 is LNHNV and CDR2 is YYDKDF in the germline V gene (reference sequence). The CDR3 runs to 16 residues. The germline V and J ends were trimmed by 1 base and 0 bases, with 7 bases remaining between them.

The chain is built from TRBV9 and TRBJ1-2; 8 bases fit TRBD1. The CDR3 sequence is 15 residues long. The V gene's germline CDR1 is SGDLS and CDR2 YYNGEE. V lost 0 bases and J lost 8; bases outside the gene matches: 9. In nucleotides, the CDR3 is TGTGCCAGCAGCGTAGGAGGACAGGGATTCTACGGCTACACCTTC. Residues: CASSVGGQGFYGYTF.

The chain links TRBV6-1 to TRBJ2-7, with TRBD1 matching 7 bases. With 0 bases clipped from V and 1 base from J, the junction kept 3 bases outside the gene matches. The CDR3 runs 15 residues. Germline V gene lookup returns CDR1 MNHNS and CDR2 SASEGT. CDR3 loop: CASSEATGASYEQYF. The CDR3 DNA follows: TGTGCCAGCAGTGAAGCTACAGGGGCATCCTACGAGCAGTACTTC.

The rearrangement joins TRBV24-1 to TRBJ1-4; TRBD1 aligns across 8 bases. V shed 2 bases and J 5 bases; nucleotides not matched to a gene: 3. CDR3 length equals 15 residues. CDR1 KGHDR and CDR2 SFDVKD come from the germline V gene. The CDR3 nucleotides read TGTGCCACCAGTGATTCGACAGGGGTGAATGAAAAACTGTTTTTT. Protein sequence: CATSDSTGVNEKLFF.

For the CDR3, the DNA is TGTGCCTGGAGTGTATTGAGCGGGGGGCCCCACGGGGAGCTGTTTTTT. Translation: CAWSVLSGGPHGELFF. The chain has TRBV30 and TRBJ2-2; 9 bases match TRBD2. The trim removed 0 bases at V and 7 bases at J, leaving 9 bases unmatched. Germline V gene lookup returns CDR1 GTSNPN and CDR2 SVGIG (reference sequence). The CDR3 is made up of 16 amino acids.

The CDR3 loop is CASSPPVVETQYF. The DNA of the CDR3 is TGTGCCAGCAGCCCTCCGGTTGTCGAGACCCAGTACTTC. The chain uses TRBV12-3 or TRBV12-4 and TRBJ2-5; D ambiguous. This CDR3 spans 13 amino acids. V lost 6 bases to trimming and J lost 5 bases, with 13 bases between them.

The chain employs TRBV6-5 and TRBJ1-2; D possibly corresponds to TRBD1 (6 bases). The germline V gene has CDR1 MNHEY and CDR2 SVGAGI. This CDR3 region has 15 residues. V lost 4 bases to trimming and J lost 6 bases, with 18 bases between them. CDR3 amino acids: CASSLDSWGIDGYTF. The DNA of the CDR3 is TGTGCCAGCAGTTTGGACAGTTGGGGGATTGATGGCTACACCTTC.

J is TRBJ2-1 and V is TRBV7-3; TRBD1 is a possible D gene (6 bases). Per the germline V gene, CDR1 is SGHTA and CDR2 is FQGTGA. The CDR3 is 16 residues long. V was pared by 5 bases and J by 6 bases, with 20 bases between. The CDR3 here is CASSIVATNRANEQFF. The DNA of the CDR3 is TGTGCCAGCAGCATAGTCGCAACCAACAGGGCCAATGAGCAGTTCTTC.

The chain uses TRBV2 and TRBJ2-7, with D possibly being TRBD2 (6 bases). This CDR3 is built from 12 residues. CDR1 SNHLY and CDR2 FYNNEI come from the germline V gene. V lost 6 bases to trimming and J lost 3 bases, with 9 bases between them. The CDR3 sequence is CASREGNYEQYF. The CDR3 DNA reads as TGTGCCAGCAGGGAGGGGAACTACGAGCAGTACTTC.

The chain employs TRBV19 and TRBJ1-4; D unclear. With 9 bases removed from V and 4 bases from J, the gap between germline ends came to 15 bases. Germline CDR1 and CDR2: LNHDA and SQIVND (reference sequence). CDR3 size: 14 residues. CDR3 DNA: TGTGCCAGCAGCGCGTCGGGGTATAATGAAAAACTGTTTTTT. Translating it yields CASSASGYNEKLFF.

The V call is TRBV5-1, the J call TRBJ2-5; unclear D gene. Germline CDR1 is SGHRS and CDR2 is YFSETQ. The V end was cut by 1 base, the J end by 3 bases, with 7 bases between. The CDR3 is made up of 13 amino acids. The CDR3 DNA reads TGCGCCAGCAGCTTGACCGGAGAAGAGACCCAGTACTTC. This encodes CASSLTGEETQYF.

V gene TRBV6-2 or TRBV6-3 combines with J gene TRBJ2-7; D may be TRBD2 (6 bases). The CDR3 spans 20 residues. CDR1 and CDR2 from the germline V gene are MNHEY and SVGEGT. V lost 6 bases to trimming and J lost 3 bases, with 33 bases between them. This CDR3 reads CASSPSVKNRDFHGDYEQYF. The CDR3 nucleotides are TGTGCCAGCAGCCCTAGTGTGAAAAACCGGGACTTCCATGGGGACTACGAGCAGTACTTC.

The chain employs TRBV6-6 and TRBJ1-2; D is uncertain. Germline CDR1 reads MNHNY; CDR2 reads SVGAGI (reference sequence). The CDR3 runs 14 residues. V lost 2 bases, J lost 8 bases, and 15 bases lay in between. CDR3 residues: CASSYQGSRGGYTF. CDR3 DNA: TGTGCCAGCAGTTACCAAGGGTCTAGAGGGGGCTACACCTTC.

This chain connects TRBV14 to TRBJ2-4, with a possible D match to TRBD1 (6 bases). CDR3 length: 16 residues. CDR1 and CDR2 (germline): SGHDN, FVKESK. The germline V and J ends were trimmed by 4 bases and 2 bases, with 15 bases remaining between them. Here the CDR3 DNA reads TGTGCCAGCAGCCGAATTACAGGGTTGTCCAAAAACATTCAGTACTTC. Its protein product is CASSRITGLSKNIQYF.

This chain links TRBV6-5 with TRBJ1-1; D is undetermined. Germline assignment: CDR1 MNHEY and CDR2 SVGAGI. With 3 bases removed from V and 1 base from J, the gap between germline ends came to 12 bases. This CDR3 has 15 residues. Written as DNA, the CDR3 is TGTGCCAGCAGTTATGGGCTACATCGGAACACTGAAGCTTTCTTT. Translation gives CASSYGLHRNTEAFF.

J is TRBJ2-5 and V is TRBV14, with a weak D call TRBD2 (6 bases). The CDR3 is 12 amino acids. The V and J ends lost 10 bases and 7 bases respectively, with 16 bases between them. CDR1 and CDR2 from the germline V gene are SGHDN and FVKESK. CDR3 DNA: TGTGCCACCGGGACTCTCGTGCGGACCCAGTACTTC. This gives the protein CATGTLVRTQYF. The full variable domain, in which reference TRBV14 and TRBJ2-5 provide the parts outside the CDR3, is EAGVTQFPSHSVIEKGQTVTLRCDPISGHDNLYWYRRVMGKEIKFLLHFVKESKQDESGMPNNRFLAERTGGTYSTLKVQPAELEDSGVYFCATGTLVRTQYFGPGTRLLVL.

The genes are TRBV3-1 (or the pseudogene TRBV3-2) and TRBJ2-1, with 11 bases aligning to TRBD2. Germline CDR1 reads LGHDT; CDR2 reads YNNKEL (reference sequence). This CDR3 has 19 residues. Losses at the gene ends were 4 bases for V and 0 bases for J; bases not matched to a gene: 11. The CDR3 DNA reads TGTGCCAGCAGCCTCACCCGGACTAGCGGGCAGAGCTCCTACAATGAGCAGTTCTTC. Amino acids: CASSLTRTSGQSSYNEQFF.

This CDR3 is CASSTSGTVDGYTF. CDR3 nucleotides: TGTGCCAGTAGTACCTCCGGGACAGTCGATGGCTACACCTTC. The chain carries TRBV19 and TRBJ1-2; 7 nucleotides match TRBD1. This CDR3 region has 14 residues. Germline-derived CDR1 and CDR2 are LNHDA and SQIVND (reference sequence). Trimming took 4 bases from V and 6 from J; bases not matched to a gene: 8.

This clone was seen only once. The chain has TRBV28 and TRBJ1-1; D is unclear. The CDR3 has 12 residues. V gave up 8 bases and J gave up 5 bases, with 12 bases separating them. Germline loops: CDR1 MDHEN, CDR2 SYDVKM. The CDR3 region is CASLLGGTEAFF. CDR3 DNA: TGTGCCAGCCTCCTAGGCGGAACTGAAGCTTTCTTT. The full variable domain, with the rest looked up from reference TRBV28 and TRBJ1-1, is DVKVTQSSRYLVKRTGEKVFLECVQDMDHENMFWYRQDPGLGLRLIYFSYDVKMKEKGDIPEGYSVSREKKERFSLILESASTNQTSMYLCASLLGGTEAFFGQGTRLTVV.

CDR3 sequence: CAISESINSPLHF. DNA of the CDR3: TGTGCCATCAGTGAGTCTATCAATTCACCCCTCCACTTT. The rearrangement uses TRBV10-3 and TRBJ1-6; no clear D. V lost 0 bases and J lost 7, with 4 bases in between. The CDR3 is 13 amino acids. Germline V gives CDR1 ENHRY, CDR2 SYGVKD.

V usage is TRBV19 and J usage is TRBJ2-5; 13 bases align to TRBD2. Germline assignment: CDR1 LNHDA and CDR2 SQIVND (reference sequence). Trimming cost V 3 bases and J 3 bases; bases outside gene matches: 1. This CDR3 comprises 15 residues. CDR3 amino acids: CASSIGLAGEETQYF. The CDR3 DNA sequence: TGTGCCAGTAGTATCGGACTAGCGGGGGAAGAGACCCAGTACTTC. The complete variable domain, with remaining parts taken from reference TRBV19 and TRBJ2-5, reads DGGITQSPKYLFRKEGQNVTLSCEQNLNHDAMYWYRQDPGQGLRLIYYSQIVNDFQKGDIAEGYSVSREKKESFPLTVTSAQKNPTAFYLCASSIGLAGEETQYFGPGTRLLVL.

The rearrangement joins TRBV7-8 to TRBJ1-1, with unresolved D. CDR3 length equals 16 residues. Germline V gene sequence: CDR1 SGHVS, CDR2 FQNEAQ. Between the trimmed V and J ends, which lost 2 bases and 1 base, there was a span of 14 bases. The CDR3 DNA reads TGTGCCAGCAGCTTATTTCTAGGTAACGGGAACACTGAAGCTTTCTTT. It encodes CASSLFLGNGNTEAFF.

This rearrangement joins TRBV5-1 to TRBJ1-1; 8 bases align to TRBD1. The CDR3 runs to 16 residues. V dropped 6 bases and J dropped 3; count of bases not matched to a gene: 13. The germline gives CDR1 SGHRS, CDR2 YFSETQ. CDR3 sequence: CASTRRTGTGYTEAFF. The CDR3 nucleotides read TGCGCCAGCACCCGAAGGACAGGGACTGGGTACACTGAAGCTTTCTTT.

The V call is TRBV7-2, the J call TRBJ2-1, with unresolved D. The germline V gene encodes CDR1 SGHTA and CDR2 FQGNSA. CDR3 length equals 13 residues. Trimming took 3 bases from V and 10 from J, leaving 13 bases between them. The chain's CDR3 is CASSFISGPEQFF. CDR3 in DNA: TGTGCCAGCAGCTTCATTTCGGGTCCCGAGCAGTTCTTC.

The genes are TRBV15 and TRBJ1-3, with TRBD1 as a possible D gene (6 bases). CDR1 LNHNV and CDR2 YYDKDF come from the germline V gene (reference sequence). V lost 5 bases and J 1 base, leaving 18 bases between the germline ends. The CDR3 loop spans 17 amino acids. CDR3 DNA: TGTGCCACCAGCCCTATCTGGACAGAAGCGTCTGGAAACACCATATATTTT. Amino acids: CATSPIWTEASGNTIYF.

The chain couples TRBV30 to TRBJ1-2; a weak D match, TRBD1 (6 bases). Looked up from germline, CDR1 is GTSNPN and CDR2 is SVGIG (reference sequence). Trimming cost V 4 bases and J 9 bases, with 18 bases left between them. The CDR3 is 13 amino acids. CDR3 residues: CAWTDRSPISYTF. CDR3 nucleotides: TGTGCCTGGACCGACAGGTCCCCTATTAGCTACACCTTC.

The chain employs TRBV15 and TRBJ2-1; 9 bases match TRBD2. The V gene end was trimmed by 0 bases and the J gene end by 3 bases; junction bases not matched to a gene: 3. Germline values: CDR1 LNHNV, CDR2 YYDKDF (reference sequence). The CDR3 has 16 amino acids. CDR3 nucleotide sequence: TGTGCCACCAGCAGAGATCAGCGGGGGGTCTACAATGAGCAGTTCTTC. Translating gives CATSRDQRGVYNEQFF.